This T cell receptor (beta chain) was obtained from a study of T cell responses to AZD1222 COVID-19 vaccine. Study findings and constraints: Repertoire samples came only from after the peak T cell response. Clonal diversity may have been underestimated, and the donors were mostly white British, with more females than males. Recipients of AZD1222 seropositive at baseline numbered only 6 or 7. Targets within unmutated variant regions were reportedly found for nearly half of spike-specific TCRs.

Trimming took off 3 bases at V and 3 bases at J, with 9 bases between the two ends. The CDR3 is 13 residues long. Germline V CDR1 and CDR2: LNHDA, SQIVND (reference sequence). Produced via immunoSEQ multiplex PCR; TCRdb's table is partial and in-frame only. Here the sample spans 120,000 to 150,000 clones, around 89% being singletons. Remarks on this clone: Its antigen is not identified.

This TCR derives from an adult in good health. The sample was peripheral blood, taken on day 0 of AZD1222 vaccination. J is TRBJ2-7 and V is TRBV19, with D possibly being TRBD2 (5 bases). The CDR3 here is CASSMVGGYEQYF. CDR3 bases: TGTGCCAGTAGTATGGTAGGAGGCTACGAGCAGTACTTC.